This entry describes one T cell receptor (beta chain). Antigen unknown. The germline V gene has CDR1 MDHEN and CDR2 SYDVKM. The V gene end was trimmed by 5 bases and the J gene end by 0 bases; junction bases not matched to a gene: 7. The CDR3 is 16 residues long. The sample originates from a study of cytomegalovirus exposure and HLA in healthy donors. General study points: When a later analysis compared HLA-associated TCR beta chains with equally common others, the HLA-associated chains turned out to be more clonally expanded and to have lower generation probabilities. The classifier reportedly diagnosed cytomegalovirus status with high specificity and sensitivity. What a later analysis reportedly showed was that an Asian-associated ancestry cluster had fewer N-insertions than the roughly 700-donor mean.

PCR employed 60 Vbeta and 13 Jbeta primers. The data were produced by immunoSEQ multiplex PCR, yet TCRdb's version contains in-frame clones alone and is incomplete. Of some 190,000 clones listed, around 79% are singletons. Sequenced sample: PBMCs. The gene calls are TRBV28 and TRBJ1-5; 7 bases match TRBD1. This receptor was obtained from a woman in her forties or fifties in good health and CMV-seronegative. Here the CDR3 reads CASSARQGLSNQPQHF. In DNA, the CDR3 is TGTGCCAGCAGTGCAAGACAGGGCCTTAGCAATCAGCCCCAGCATTTT.